The following is a T cell receptor (beta chain) sequence with its context. No cognate antigen has been identified for it. Base qualities are missing; no much larger clone stands one base away. These data come from a study of CD8 T cells in ankylosing spondylitis (TCRdb year 2017). Turning to the overall study: The study profiled T cell receptor beta repertoires in healthy donors and ankylosing spondylitis patients to find disease-linked TCR variants. In total, the full study cohort was made up of 110 or so healthy donors and some 26 ankylosing spondylitis patients. Samples of peripheral blood were taken, and for ankylosing spondylitis patients, synovial fluid was collected as well. What the authors observed across the whole study: Some of the motif variants had been reported before in the synovial fluid and blood of reactive arthritis patients, a finding that suggests common disease-initiation mechanisms. The disease-linked clones were reported as significantly enriched in matched synovial fluid samples from ankylosing spondylitis patients. A TCR beta motif of about 8 highly homologous amino acid variants appeared characteristic of blood from ankylosing spondylitis patients. In peripheral blood, the disease-linked clones were found at relatively low frequencies and had a CD8+ phenotype.

Unmatched junction bases come to 7, with V trimmed by 3 bases and J by 0 bases. The CDR3 has 18 amino acids, counting the end cysteine and phenylalanine. Only the CDR3 region is kept as DNA, spanning 54 bases read in frame from base 1. The germline V gene specifies KGHSH as CDR1 and LQKENI as CDR2. TCRdb shows the sequencer as Illumina HiSeq 2500. TCR beta libraries were prepared by quantitative 5'-RACE with molecular barcodes. Under the source paper's analysis protocol: A new computational method based on a probabilistic model of VDJ rearrangement was used to identify disease-linked TCR variants. The raw public reads went through TCRdb reprocessing: fastp at Q25, MiXCR clone calling, in-frame beta chains kept. Rows matching on CDR3 protein sequence are summarized as one entry with the most common DNA and genes. The authors' filters were not applied to this entry. The sample table contains 250,000 to 350,000 distinct CDR3 sequences; only one count was recorded for 7.5% to 9% of them. Clones ranked in the top ten supply less than 15% of the sample.

This TCR came from a male donor with ankylosing spondylitis. What was sequenced was blood, either unsorted or a sorted T cell fraction (not recorded which). Recombination connected TRBV18 to TRBJ2-2; the junction holds 10 bases that match TRBD2. The nucleotides read TGTGCCAGCTCACCTCTCCCAGCGGGAGGGGCGAACACCGGGGAGCTGTTTTTT. This gives the protein CASSPLPAGGANTGELFF.